Presented here are 32 T cell receptor beta chains from one specimen sequenced in a study of control samples from healthy donors and cancer patients. Sequencing was performed with immunoSEQ multiplex PCR; in TCRdb, only in-frame clones are kept and a portion is missing. This sample carries 150,000 to 180,000 clones, about 93% of them seen once, and the ten largest clones take approximately 2.5%. The sequenced sample was blood. All receptors derive from a man between 50 and 59 years old in good health.

V usage is TRBV19 and J usage is TRBJ2-7; D is tentatively TRBD1 or TRBD2 (5 bases each). Germline V gene data show CDR1 as LNHDA and CDR2 as SQIVND (reference sequence). The V end was cut by 5 bases, the J end by 0 bases, with 11 bases between. The CDR3 has 14 residues. CDR3 nucleotides: TGTGCCAGTAGTCAATCTGGGGGCTCCTACGAGCAGTACTTC. Translation: CASSQSGGSYEQYF.

The chain links TRBV3-1 (or the pseudogene TRBV3-2) to TRBJ2-7; no definite D call. This CDR3 is built from 12 residues. The V gene's germline CDR1 is LGHDT and CDR2 YNNKEL (reference sequence). Trimming shortened V by 4 bases and J by 4 bases, and 8 bases separated the two germline ends. CDR3 sequence: CASSPTGYEQYF. The CDR3 DNA sequence: TGTGCCAGCAGCCCAACCGGGTACGAGCAGTACTTC.

The V and J genes are TRBV19 and TRBJ2-2; D may correspond to TRBD1 or TRBD2 (5 bases each). Germline values: CDR1 LNHDA, CDR2 SQIVND (reference sequence). CDR3 length: 17 residues. Trimming stripped 0 bases from V and 5 bases from J, with 16 bases between. CDR3 region: CASSIEGDLWGTGELFF. Written as DNA, the CDR3 is TGTGCCAGTAGTATAGAAGGGGATCTTTGGGGGACCGGGGAGCTGTTTTTT.

V and J are TRBV7-2 and TRBJ2-7; 10 bases align to TRBD2. This CDR3 is built from 15 residues. Germline V gene lookup returns CDR1 SGHTA and CDR2 FQGNSA. Trimming removed 4 bases from V and 3 bases from J; junction bases left unmatched: 6. Here the CDR3 reads CASSSAAGGHYEQYF. The CDR3 bases are TGTGCCAGCAGCTCCGCAGCGGGAGGGCACTACGAGCAGTACTTC.

J is TRBJ1-5 and V is TRBV11-3, with D tentatively TRBD1 (5 bases). The CDR3 loop spans 14 amino acids. Trimming took off 10 bases at V and 3 bases at J, with 16 bases between the two ends. In germline, CDR1 is SGHNT, CDR2 YENEEA. The CDR3 coding sequence is TGTGCCACCCCGGGGACGGAAGACAATCAGCCCCAGCATTTT. Encoded protein: CATPGTEDNQPQHF.

A word on this clone: The junction differs from germline at one of its ends, possibly a read error. This sequence joins TRBV29-1 and TRBJ2-1, with 16 bases matching TRBD2. From germline, CDR1 is SQVTM and CDR2 ANQGSEA. The CDR3 length is 18 residues. Here the CDR3 DNA reads TGCAGCGTAGAAGTAACGGGACTAGCGGGAGGGACCTACAATGAGCAGTTCTTC. It codes for CSVEVTGLAGGTYNEQFF.

The J gene is TRBJ2-1, the V gene TRBV14; weak D call: TRBD2 (5 bases). The CDR3 runs 19 residues. Germline loops: CDR1 SGHDN, CDR2 FVKESK. V was clipped by 0 bases and J by 1 base, with 19 bases between them. The CDR3 protein is CASSQEGVSWGDSYNEQFF. The CDR3 bases are TGTGCCAGCAGCCAAGAAGGCGTTTCGTGGGGAGATTCCTACAATGAGCAGTTCTTC.

V is TRBV28 and J is TRBJ2-3; D could derive from TRBD1 or TRBD2 (6 bases each). The CDR3 is made up of 14 amino acids. Trimming stripped 3 bases from V and 5 bases from J, with 12 bases between. CDR1 and CDR2 from the germline V gene are MDHEN and SYDVKM. Here the CDR3 DNA reads TGTGCCAGCAGTTTGACGGGGGCGGGAGATACGCAGTATTTT. Its translation: CASSLTGAGDTQYF.

The rearrangement links TRBV10-1 to TRBJ1-1; 12 nucleotides line up with TRBD1. CDR1 WNHNN and CDR2 SYGVQD come from the germline V gene (reference sequence). Trimming cost V 5 bases and J 7 bases; bases outside gene matches: 11. The CDR3 is 16 residues long. CDR3: CASSYSRDRGLFEAFF. The DNA of the CDR3 is TGCGCCAGCAGTTACTCCCGGGACAGGGGGCTTTTTGAAGCTTTCTTT.

V gene TRBV9 combines with J gene TRBJ1-3; the D gene is possibly TRBD1 (5 bases). Deletions cut 4 bases from V and 1 base from J, with 12 bases between. The CDR3 runs to 15 residues. Per the germline V gene, CDR1 is SGDLS and CDR2 is YYNGEE. The CDR3 is CASSTSGGSGNTIYF. The DNA of the CDR3 is TGTGCCAGCAGCACGAGTGGGGGGTCTGGAAACACCATATATTTT.

The V and J genes are TRBV7-3 and TRBJ2-1, with TRBD1 matching 12 bases. There are 15 residues in the CDR3. Germline CDR1 is SGHTA and CDR2 is FQGTGA. With 2 bases clipped from V and 6 bases from J, the junction kept 2 bases outside the gene matches. CDR3 DNA: TGTGCCAGCAGCTTACCGGGACAGGGGGCCAATGAGCAGTTCTTC. Translation gives CASSLPGQGANEQFF.

CDR3 in amino acids: CASSLVGAGRQRNIQYF. The CDR3 region has the DNA TGTGCCAGCAGCTTAGTGGGAGCAGGGCGACAAAGAAACATTCAGTACTTC. This sequence joins TRBV7-2 and TRBJ2-4; possibly TRBD1 or TRBD2 for D (5 bases each). Germline V gene data show CDR1 as SGHTA and CDR2 as FQGNSA. The length of the CDR3 is 17 residues. With 1 base removed from V and 6 bases from J, the gap between germline ends came to 19 bases. Complete variable domain (other parts from reference TRBV7-2 and TRBJ2-4): GAGVSQSPSNKVTEKGKDVELRCDPISGHTALYWYRQSLGQGLEFLIYFQGNSAPDKSGLPSDRFSAERTGGSVSTLTIQRTQQEDSAVYLCASSLVGAGRQRNIQYFGAGTRLSVL.

The chain combines TRBV7-5 with TRBJ1-4. TRBV7-5 is labeled a pseudogene. There are 14 residues in the CDR3. The DNA for the CDR3 is TGTGCCAGAAGCTTAGCGGTCAAGGGTGAAAAACTGTTTTTT. Translated: CARSLAVKGEKLFF.

The rearrangement uses TRBV24-1 and TRBJ2-3, with D perhaps TRBD1 (5 bases). There are 12 residues in the CDR3. V shed 9 bases and J shed 4 bases, with 10 bases lying between them. Germline V lookup: CDR1 KGHDR, CDR2 SFDVKD. The CDR3 DNA sequence: TGTGCCACCTCCCGCAGGGCAGATACGCAGTATTTT. This translates into CATSRRADTQYF.

This clone was picked up one time. This rearrangement joins TRBV19 to TRBJ2-7; 11 bases fit TRBD2. Per germline, CDR1 LNHDA and CDR2 SQIVND (reference sequence). The V and J ends lost 6 bases and 1 base, in that order; junction bases with no gene match: 5. The CDR3 contains 15 residues. The CDR3 loop is CASRLTSGESYEQYF. The CDR3 DNA sequence: TGTGCCAGTAGACTGACTAGCGGGGAGTCCTACGAGCAGTACTTC. Filled out from reference TRBV19 and TRBJ2-7, the complete variable domain reads DGGITQSPKYLFRKEGQNVTLSCEQNLNHDAMYWYRQDPGQGLRLIYYSQIVNDFQKGDIAEGYSVSREKKESFPLTVTSAQKNPTAFYLCASRLTSGESYEQYFGPGTRLTVT.

The chain recombines TRBV5-1 with TRBJ2-7; D is undetermined. Germline loops: CDR1 SGHRS, CDR2 YFSETQ. The CDR3 has 14 amino acids. Trimming removed 4 bases from V and 1 base from J, with 12 bases in between. The DNA of the CDR3 is TGCGCCAGCAGCCCGGCCTCCGGTTCCTACGAGCAGTACTTC. It specifies CASSPASGSYEQYF.

CDR3 sequence (DNA): TGTGCCAGCAGCCAAGGAGGCAGGAACACTGAAGCTTTCTTT. This encodes CASSQGGRNTEAFF. The chain couples TRBV3-1 (or the pseudogene TRBV3-2) to TRBJ1-1; D ambiguous. V lost 1 base and J lost 1, with 7 bases in between. CDR3 size: 14 residues. CDR1 is LGHDT, CDR2 YNNKEL, per germline (reference sequence).

This chain connects TRBV19 to TRBJ2-4; D gene unclear. Per the germline V gene, CDR1 is LNHDA and CDR2 is SQIVND (reference sequence). With 3 bases removed from V and 2 bases from J, the gap between germline ends came to 11 bases. The CDR3 covers 15 residues. The CDR3 region is CASSMGGYPKNIQYF. The CDR3 bases are TGTGCCAGTAGTATGGGTGGGTACCCCAAAAACATTCAGTACTTC.

This chain joins TRBV6-1 and TRBJ1-1; D is perhaps TRBD1 (6 bases). The germline V gene has CDR1 MNHNS and CDR2 SASEGT. The CDR3 length is 13 residues. The V and J ends lost 3 bases and 7 bases respectively, with 12 bases between them. This CDR3 is CASSDRGLGEAFF. For the CDR3, the DNA is TGTGCCAGCAGTGATCGGGGGCTCGGTGAAGCTTTCTTT.

CDR3 nucleotides: TGTGCCAGCAGAAAGACAGGGGAAGACTATGGCTACACCTTC. Its protein product is CASRKTGEDYGYTF. The chain recombines TRBV6-4 with TRBJ1-2; 8 bases map to TRBD1. This CDR3 spans 14 amino acids. Germline V lookup: CDR1 MRHNA, CDR2 SNTAGT. The V gene end was trimmed by 6 bases and the J gene end by 3 bases; junction bases not matched to a gene: 6.

This chain links TRBV29-1 with TRBJ2-7; 7 bases match TRBD2. After removal of 6 bases from V and 5 bases from J, the junction contained 10 bases not matched to a gene. This CDR3 comprises 13 residues. CDR1 is SQVTM, CDR2 ANQGSEA, per germline. CDR3 sequence reads: CSVGTNSRNEQYF. For the CDR3, the DNA is TGCAGCGTCGGGACTAATTCCCGGAACGAGCAGTACTTC.

The genes are TRBV6-4 and TRBJ2-7; TRBD2 matches at 11 bases. CDR1 is MRHNA and CDR2 is SNTAGT in the germline V gene. V shed 6 bases and J 5 bases; nucleotides not matched to a gene: 9. The CDR3 is 15 residues long. The CDR3 DNA follows: TGTGCCAGCAGAACTCATAGCGGGAGGGTCGACGAGCAGTACTTC. Encoded protein: CASRTHSGRVDEQYF.

The chain couples TRBV21-1 to TRBJ1-5; the table's D call TRBD1 went unverified against the DNA. TRBV21-1 is designated a pseudogene. This CDR3 contains 18 residues. The CDR3 DNA is TGTGCCAGCAGCAAACGAAATGACAGGGGGCAAGGCAATCAGCCCCAGCATTTT. Translating gives CASSKRNDRGQGNQPQHF.

The chain recombines TRBV3-1 (or the pseudogene TRBV3-2) with TRBJ1-5, with TRBD1 as a possible D gene (6 bases). Germline V gene data show CDR1 as LGHDT and CDR2 as YNNKEL (reference sequence). The ends were cut back, 0 bases at V and 5 bases at J, with 11 bases in the middle. The CDR3 contains 15 residues. CDR3 residues: CASSQDGPGDQPQHF. CDR3 nucleotide sequence: TGTGCCAGCAGCCAAGATGGGCCAGGGGATCAGCCCCAGCATTTT.

The genes are TRBV5-1 and TRBJ2-5; 7 positions agree with TRBD2. Trimming at V came to 3 bases and at J to 5 bases, leaving 7 bases not matched to a gene. There are 14 residues in the CDR3. Germline V gives CDR1 SGHRS, CDR2 YFSETQ. DNA for the CDR3: TGCGCCAGCAGCTCGGGGGAGGGTGCGGAGACCCAGTACTTC. This codes for CASSSGEGAETQYF. Full variable domain (missing parts from reference TRBV5-1 and TRBJ2-5): KAGVTQTPRYLIKTRGQQVTLSCSPISGHRSVSWYQQTPGQGLQFLFEYFSETQRNKGNFPGRFSGRQFSNSRSEMNVSTLELGDSALYLCASSSGEGAETQYFGPGTRLLVL.

The gene calls are TRBV2 and TRBJ1-4; unclear D gene. CDR1 and CDR2 (germline): SNHLY, FYNNEI. Trimming removed 5 bases from V and 8 bases from J, with 18 bases in between. The CDR3 has 15 amino acids. CDR3 sequence reads: CASSLRIGVEEKLFF. CDR3 nucleotides: TGTGCCAGCAGTTTGCGGATCGGGGTTGAGGAAAAACTGTTTTTT.

The chain couples TRBV11-1 to TRBJ2-5; D perhaps matches TRBD2 (5 bases). V gave up 3 bases and J gave up 7 bases, with 12 bases separating them. Germline-derived CDR1 and CDR2 are SGHAT and FQDESV (reference sequence). The CDR3 is 13 residues long. The CDR3 sequence: CASSFLAPGTQYF. CDR3 sequence (DNA): TGTGCCAGCAGCTTTTTAGCGCCCGGGACCCAGTACTTC.

The rearrangement uses TRBV5-5 and TRBJ1-4; D is possibly TRBD1 (6 bases). CDR1 SGHKS and CDR2 YYEKEE come from the germline V gene (reference sequence). V was clipped by 4 bases and J by 0 bases, with 16 bases between them. CDR3 length equals 17 residues. CDR3 in DNA: TGTGCCAGCAGCCTGGGGGCCGGGACGCCAACTAATGAAAAACTGTTTTTT. Translation gives CASSLGAGTPTNEKLFF.

The gene calls are TRBV7-9 and TRBJ2-5; tentative D call: TRBD1 (6 bases). CDR3 size: 13 residues. Germline-derived CDR1 and CDR2 are SEHNR and FQNEAQ (reference sequence). The germline V and J ends were trimmed by 7 bases and 4 bases, with 13 bases remaining between them. This CDR3 reads CASTKQGPETQYF. The CDR3 bases are TGTGCCAGCACCAAACAGGGCCCAGAGACCCAGTACTTC.

The CDR3: CASSLTTVGSNQPQHF. As DNA, the CDR3 is TGTGCCAGCAGCTTGACGACAGTTGGGAGCAATCAGCCCCAGCATTTT. V and J are TRBV5-5 and TRBJ1-5; maybe TRBD1 (5 bases). The CDR3 is made up of 16 amino acids. CDR1 is SGHKS, CDR2 YYEKEE, per germline (reference sequence). V was pared by 1 base and J by 1 base, with 12 bases between.

This clone has just one count. The V gene is TRBV28, the J gene TRBJ1-2; D is unresolved. Per the germline V gene, CDR1 is MDHEN and CDR2 is SYDVKM. Trimming removed 1 base at V and 4 bases at J, with 7 bases between. CDR3 size: 13 residues. CDR3 nucleotide sequence: TGTGCCAGCAGTTTATCAGAGAGCTATGGCTACACCTTC. Amino acids: CASSLSESYGYTF.

The chain is built from TRBV3-1 (or the pseudogene TRBV3-2) and TRBJ2-3; a weak D match, TRBD1 (7 bases). V dropped 4 bases and J dropped 7 bases, with 15 bases sitting between them. The germline gives CDR1 LGHDT, CDR2 YNNKEL (reference sequence). The CDR3 has 14 amino acids. CDR3 protein: CASSPGGGVNTQYF. CDR3 sequence (DNA): TGTGCCAGCAGCCCAGGGGGAGGTGTGAATACGCAGTATTTT.